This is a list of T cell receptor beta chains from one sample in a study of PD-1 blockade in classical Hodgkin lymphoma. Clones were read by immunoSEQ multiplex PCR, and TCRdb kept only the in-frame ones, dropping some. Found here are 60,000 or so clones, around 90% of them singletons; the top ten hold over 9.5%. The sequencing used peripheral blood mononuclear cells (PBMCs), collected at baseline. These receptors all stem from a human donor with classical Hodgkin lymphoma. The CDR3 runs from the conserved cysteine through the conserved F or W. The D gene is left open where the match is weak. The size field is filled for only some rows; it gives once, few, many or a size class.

TGTGCCAGCAGGAGGACAGGGCTCAACACCGGGGAGCTGTTTTTT,CASRRTGLNTGELFF,TRBV6-5,-,TRBJ2-2,15,TRBD1
TGCGCCAGCAGCTTTTCAGGGGGCGCATATGAAAAACTGTTTTTT,CASSFSGGAYEKLFF,TRBV5-1,-,TRBJ1-4,15,TRBD1
TGCAGCGTTTACTCTCTGGAAAGCCAATCTGGGGCCAACGTCCTGACTTTC,CSVYSLESQSGANVLTF,TRBV29-1,-,TRBJ2-6,17,-
TGCGCCAGCAGTAGACTAGCGGAAAACTTCAATGAGCAGTTCTTC,CASSRLAENFNEQFF,TRBV10-1,-,TRBJ2-1,15,TRBD2
TGTGCCAGCAGCCCATTAATAGCGGGATTTACAGATACGCAGTATTTT,CASSPLIAGFTDTQYF,TRBV4-2,-,TRBJ2-3,16,TRBD2
TGTGCCAGCACCCCCGGGGGCAGCATAAACTATGGCTACACCTTC,CASTPGGSINYGYTF,TRBV6-5,-,TRBJ1-2,15,-
TGTGCCTGGAACGGCGGGAGCTCCTACAATGAGCAGTTCTTC,CAWNGGSSYNEQFF,TRBV30,once,TRBJ2-1,14,TRBD2
TGTGCCAGCAGCTTCCCCCCGACAGGGGTTATACAAGAGACCCAGTACTTC,CASSFPPTGVIQETQYF,TRBV7-8,-,TRBJ2-5,17,TRBD1
TGTGCCATCAGTGAGACCAGAGGTGAGCAGTACTTC,CAISETRGEQYF,TRBV10-3,-,TRBJ2-7,12,-
TGTGCCAGCCTCCTAGCGTCCTACAATGAGCAGTTCTTC,CASLLASYNEQFF,TRBV6-1,-,TRBJ2-1,13,-
TGTGCCAGCAGCGCACAAGCAGGTTTGAACACTGAAGCTTTCTTT,CASSAQAGLNTEAFF,TRBV7-3,-,TRBJ1-1,15,-
TGTGCCAGCAGTGAATCTCTGACCAACAATCAGCCCCAGCATTTT,CASSESLTNNQPQHF,TRBV2,-,TRBJ1-5,15,-
TGCGCCAGCAGCTTGACGGGAGAGTCCTACAATGAGCAGTTCTTC,CASSLTGESYNEQFF,TRBV5-1,-,TRBJ2-1,15,-
TGCGCCAGCAGCCGCGACAGCTTAACGAACACCGGGGAGCTGTTTTTT,CASSRDSLTNTGELFF,TRBV5-1,-,TRBJ2-2,16,-
TGTGCCAGCAGTCCCTTCCCGACGGGACAGGAAGAGACCCAGTACTTC,CASSPFPTGQEETQYF,TRBV11-1,-,TRBJ2-5,16,TRBD1
TGTGCCAGCAGCTTAGATGTGTTAGGGCCTTACACCGGGGAGCTGTTTTTT,CASSLDVLGPYTGELFF,TRBV11-2,once,TRBJ2-2,17,-
TGCGCCAGCAGCTTGGATCCTCGGACAGGCACAGATACGCAGTATTTT,CASSLDPRTGTDTQYF,TRBV5-1,-,TRBJ2-3,16,-
TGTGCCAGCAGCCCAAACTCGGGTCCCAGGGACTATGGCTACACCTTC,CASSPNSGPRDYGYTF,TRBV11-2,-,TRBJ1-2,16,-
TGTGCCAGCAGCCATGGGACAGGGGTTTTCGGTGAAAAACTGTTTTTT,CASSHGTGVFGEKLFF,TRBV5-8,few,TRBJ1-4,16,TRBD1
TGTGCCAGCAGTTCAACATCCCGGCCCCAGCATTTT,CASSSTSRPQHF,TRBV5-8,-,TRBJ1-5,12,-
TGTGCCAGCAGTTACTCTGGCGGCGGATACAATGAGCAGTTCTTC,CASSYSGGGYNEQFF,TRBV6-5,-,TRBJ2-1,15,-
TGTGCCAGCAGCTTACTGGGAAGCACAGATACGCAGTATTTT,CASSLLGSTDTQYF,TRBV7-8,-,TRBJ2-3,14,-
TGTGCCACCAGCGGGGGACAGGACCATGGCTACACCTTC,CATSGGQDHGYTF,TRBV15,few,TRBJ1-2,13,TRBD1
TGTGCCAGTAGTCCCCGGGGATACACAGATACGCAGTATTTT,CASSPRGYTDTQYF,TRBV19,once,TRBJ2-3,14,-
TGCGCCAGCAGCCAAGGGGCGCGGGACAGGGACAATGAGCAGTTCTTC,CASSQGARDRDNEQFF,TRBV4-1,-,TRBJ2-1,16,TRBD1
TGTGCCAGCAGCTTAGACCACTACGAGCAGTACTTC,CASSLDHYEQYF,TRBV13,-,TRBJ2-7,12,-
TGTGCCAGCAGTTTAAGTCAGTATAATTCACCCCTCCACTTT,CASSLSQYNSPLHF,TRBV28,-,TRBJ1-6,14,-
TGTGCCAGCATTAGGGGCATGGAAGGATACGAGCAGTACTTC,CASIRGMEGYEQYF,TRBV2,-,TRBJ2-7,14,-
TGTGCCAGCAGCAGGACAAGGAACACTGAAGCTTTCTTT,CASSRTRNTEAFF,TRBV6-5,-,TRBJ1-1,13,-
TGTGCCAGCAGTGAGGTTTCTAGCTGGATCAATGAGCAGTTCTTC,CASSEVSSWINEQFF,TRBV6-1,-,TRBJ2-1,15,-
TGTGCCAGCACCCGGGCTGACTACGAGCAGTACTTC,CASTRADYEQYF,TRBV28,-,TRBJ2-7,12,-
TGTGCCAGCCGGAAACAGGGTCTTACCTCCTACGAGCAGTACTTC,CASRKQGLTSYEQYF,TRBV6-6,once,TRBJ2-7,15,-
TGTGCCAGCAGCTTATCAGGGGAGAGTATGCAGTACTTC,CASSLSGESMQYF,TRBV9,-,TRBJ2-7,13,-
TGTGCCAGCAGCGGAGGAGCGGGGGGAAACAATGAGCAGTTCTTC,CASSGGAGGNNEQFF,TRBV5-4,-,TRBJ2-1,15,TRBD2
TGCGCCAGCAGCCTCTACTCGGGAGGGGAGAACACTGAAGCTTTCTTT,CASSLYSGGENTEAFF,TRBV5-1,once,TRBJ1-1,16,-